This T cell receptor (beta chain) was retrieved from a study of T cell responses to AZD1222 COVID-19 vaccine. Remarks on this clone: The antigen remains undetermined.

Study conclusions and caveats: Among vaccine-associated CD4 TCRs, coverage spanned spike, with dominance at 160-218 and 743-854. Every sample of the repertoires postdated the peak T cell response. Mostly white British, mostly female donors; authors suggested clonal diversity may be underestimated.

TCRdb's copy holds only in-frame clones and misses some; the assay was immunoSEQ multiplex PCR. The sample consists of 150,000 to 180,000 clones, 80% to 90% of them appearing once. With 6 bases clipped from V and 5 bases from J, the junction kept 7 bases outside the gene matches. The CDR3 length is 14 residues. From germline, CDR1 is SGHNT and CDR2 YYREEE (reference sequence). This sequence joins TRBV5-4 and TRBJ2-2; TRBD2 agrees at 7 bases. The sample here was peripheral blood, taken 28 days after the second AZD1222 dose. The clonotype comes from an adult who received the AZD1222 COVID-19 vaccine. The CDR3: CASMRPGGTGELFF. The DNA of the CDR3 is TGTGCCAGCATGCGGCCGGGGGGTACCGGGGAGCTGTTTTTT.